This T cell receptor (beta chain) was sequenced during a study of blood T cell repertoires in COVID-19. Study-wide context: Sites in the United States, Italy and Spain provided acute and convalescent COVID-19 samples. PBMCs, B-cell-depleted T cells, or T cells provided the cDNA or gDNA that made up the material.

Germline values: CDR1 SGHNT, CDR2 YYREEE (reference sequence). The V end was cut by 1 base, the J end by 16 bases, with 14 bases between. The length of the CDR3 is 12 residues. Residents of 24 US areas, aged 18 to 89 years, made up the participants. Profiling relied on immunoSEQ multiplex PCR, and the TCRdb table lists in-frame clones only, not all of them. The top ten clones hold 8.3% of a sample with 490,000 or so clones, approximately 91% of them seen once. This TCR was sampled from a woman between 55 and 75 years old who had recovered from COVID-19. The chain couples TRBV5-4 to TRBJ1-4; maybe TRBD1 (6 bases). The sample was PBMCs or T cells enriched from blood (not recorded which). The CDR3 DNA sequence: TGTGCCAGCAGCTTGTACCCGGGACAATGGTTTTTT. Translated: CASSLYPGQWFF. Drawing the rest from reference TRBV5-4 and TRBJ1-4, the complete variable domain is ETGVTQSPTHLIKTRGQQVTLRCSSQSGHNTVSWYQQALGQGPQFIFQYYREEENGRGNFPPRFSGLQFPNYSSELNVNALELDDSALYLCASSLYPGQWFFGSGTQLSVL.